These T cell receptor beta chains were read from a single sample in a study of cytomegalovirus exposure and HLA in healthy donors. Sequencing was performed with immunoSEQ multiplex PCR; in TCRdb, only in-frame clones are kept and a portion is missing. This table holds 45,000 to 65,000 clones, about 80% found once. Sequences were obtained from PBMCs. These receptor sequences come from a woman aged 40-49 years in good health and CMV-seropositive. Each CDR3 is given with its conserved first and last residue. The order of the fields is CDR3 protein, CDR3 DNA, J gene, clone size, V gene, D gene. The D gene is left open where the match is weak. Clone size is given for some rows only: seen once, a few or many times, or a class if the clone is expanded.

cdr3_aa: CASSIGGLRNTEAFF
cdr3_nt: TGTGCCAGTAGTATAGGAGGACTGAGGAACACTGAAGCTTTCTTT
j_call: TRBJ1-1
clone_size: -
v_call: TRBV19
d_call: -

cdr3_aa: CASSIGGTGSYEQYF
cdr3_nt: TGTGCCAGTAGTATAGGCGGGACAGGGTCCTACGAGCAGTACTTC
j_call: TRBJ2-7
clone_size: -
v_call: TRBV19
d_call: TRBD1

cdr3_aa: CARSASSQGKEKLFF
cdr3_nt: TGCGCCAGATCCGCCTCATCTCAGGGTAAGGAAAAACTGTTTTTT
j_call: TRBJ1-4
clone_size: -
v_call: TRBV10-1
d_call: -

cdr3_aa: CASSAARGGMNTEAFF
cdr3_nt: TGTGCCAGCAGCGCCGCCCGTGGGGGGATGAACACTGAAGCTTTCTTT
j_call: TRBJ1-1
clone_size: -
v_call: TRBV9
d_call: -

cdr3_aa: CASSLVYPPQLSYGYTF
cdr3_nt: TGCGCCAGCAGCTTGGTGTATCCTCCACAGCTTAGCTATGGCTACACCTTC
j_call: TRBJ1-2
clone_size: -
v_call: TRBV5-1
d_call: -

cdr3_aa: CASNLAGQGDEQYF
cdr3_nt: TGCGCCAGCAACTTGGCGGGACAGGGGGACGAGCAGTACTTC
j_call: TRBJ2-7
clone_size: -
v_call: TRBV5-1
d_call: TRBD1

cdr3_aa: CASSRRGQGDYGYTF
cdr3_nt: TGCGCCAGCAGCCGGCGAGGACAGGGCGACTATGGCTACACCTTC
j_call: TRBJ1-2
clone_size: -
v_call: TRBV5-1
d_call: TRBD1

cdr3_aa: CATSSVTGTNLNEQFF
cdr3_nt: TGTGCCACCAGCAGCGTCACGGGGACAAACCTCAATGAGCAGTTCTTC
j_call: TRBJ2-1
clone_size: -
v_call: TRBV15
d_call: -

cdr3_aa: CASSLAPGGTGELFF
cdr3_nt: TGTGCCAGCAGCTTAGCCCCGGGGGGGACCGGGGAGCTGTTTTTT
j_call: TRBJ2-2
clone_size: -
v_call: TRBV5-8
d_call: TRBD2

cdr3_aa: CASSLIYSLTGDSYEQYF
cdr3_nt: TGTGCCAGCAGCTTGATATACTCACTCACAGGGGATTCCTACGAGCAGTACTTC
j_call: TRBJ2-7
clone_size: -
v_call: TRBV5-4
d_call: TRBD1

cdr3_aa: CASRSLAGGPGTQYF
cdr3_nt: TGTGCCAGCAGGTCCCTAGCGGGGGGACCCGGGACCCAGTACTTC
j_call: TRBJ2-5
clone_size: -
v_call: TRBV2
d_call: TRBD2

cdr3_aa: CAWSLQLNTEAFF
cdr3_nt: TGTGCCTGGAGTTTACAGTTGAACACTGAAGCTTTCTTT
j_call: TRBJ1-1
clone_size: -
v_call: TRBV30
d_call: -

cdr3_aa: CASSYSDTNTEAFF
cdr3_nt: TGTGCCAGCAGTTACTCGGACACGAACACTGAAGCTTTCTTT
j_call: TRBJ1-1
clone_size: -
v_call: TRBV6-6
d_call: -

cdr3_aa: CASSSHRARITDTQYF
cdr3_nt: TGTGCCAGCAGTTCTCACAGGGCTCGCATCACAGATACGCAGTATTTT
j_call: TRBJ2-3
clone_size: once
v_call: TRBV6-5
d_call: -

cdr3_aa: CASSPGQGGGYTF
cdr3_nt: TGTGCCAGCTCACCGGGACAGGGAGGTGGCTACACCTTC
j_call: TRBJ1-2
clone_size: once
v_call: TRBV18
d_call: TRBD1

cdr3_aa: CASSLSYQAYEQYF
cdr3_nt: TGTGCCAGCAGTTTATCCTACCAGGCTTACGAGCAGTACTTC
j_call: TRBJ2-7
clone_size: -
v_call: TRBV27
d_call: -

cdr3_aa: CASSSTGTGGIEQYF
cdr3_nt: TGTGCCAGCAGCTCCACCGGGACAGGGGGCATCGAGCAGTACTTC
j_call: TRBJ2-7
clone_size: -
v_call: TRBV7-9
d_call: TRBD1

cdr3_aa: CASSSRSGGYQETQYF
cdr3_nt: TGTGCCAGCAGTTCGCGGAGCGGGGGGTACCAAGAGACCCAGTACTTC
j_call: TRBJ2-5
clone_size: -
v_call: TRBV2
d_call: TRBD2

cdr3_aa: CASSPRTGKNEKLFF
cdr3_nt: TGTGCCAGCAGCCCCCGGACAGGGAAGAATGAAAAACTGTTTTTT
j_call: TRBJ1-4
clone_size: once
v_call: TRBV7-9
d_call: TRBD1

cdr3_aa: CASSPRGSGNTIYF
cdr3_nt: TGTGCCAGCAGCCCCAGGGGGTCCGGAAACACCATATATTTT
j_call: TRBJ1-3
clone_size: -
v_call: TRBV9
d_call: TRBD1

cdr3_aa: CASSLSTQETQYF
cdr3_nt: TGTGCCAGCAGCTTAAGCACTCAAGAGACCCAGTACTTC
j_call: TRBJ2-5
clone_size: -
v_call: TRBV7-9
d_call: -

cdr3_aa: CASSFRQGSTESEQFF
cdr3_nt: TGTGCCAGCAGCTTCCGGCAGGGCTCCACCGAGTCTGAGCAGTTCTTC
j_call: TRBJ2-1
clone_size: -
v_call: TRBV7-2
d_call: -

cdr3_aa: CAWSVQGALETQYF
cdr3_nt: TGTGCCTGGAGTGTACAGGGTGCGTTGGAGACCCAGTACTTC
j_call: TRBJ2-5
clone_size: -
v_call: TRBV30
d_call: -

cdr3_aa: CASSLENRGNTEAFF
cdr3_nt: TGCGCCAGCAGCTTGGAGAATCGGGGGAACACTGAAGCTTTCTTT
j_call: TRBJ1-1
clone_size: -
v_call: TRBV5-1
d_call: -

cdr3_aa: CASSIAGEGSPLHF
cdr3_nt: TGTGCCAGTAGTATCGCAGGAGAGGGTTCACCCCTCCACTTT
j_call: TRBJ1-6
clone_size: once
v_call: TRBV19
d_call: -

cdr3_aa: CASRSPGEGYGYTF
cdr3_nt: TGTGCCAGTAGGTCCCCGGGAGAGGGCTATGGCTACACCTTC
j_call: TRBJ1-2
clone_size: few
v_call: TRBV19
d_call: -

cdr3_aa: CASSIGQLSYEQYF
cdr3_nt: TGTGCCAGCAGCATCGGACAGCTCTCCTACGAGCAGTACTTC
j_call: TRBJ2-7
clone_size: -
v_call: TRBV7-6
d_call: -

cdr3_aa: CASSPDSNGNTIYF
cdr3_nt: TGTGCCAGCTCACCCGACAGCAATGGAAACACCATATATTTT
j_call: TRBJ1-3
clone_size: -
v_call: TRBV18
d_call: -

cdr3_aa: CASRGPGVQLHF
cdr3_nt: TGTGCCAGCAGAGGACCAGGGGTACAGCTCCACTTT
j_call: TRBJ1-6
clone_size: few
v_call: TRBV6-5
d_call: -

cdr3_aa: CASSLGGGQGAYGYTF
cdr3_nt: TGTGCCAGCAGCTTGGGGGGAGGACAGGGGGCCTATGGCTACACCTTC
j_call: TRBJ1-2
clone_size: -
v_call: TRBV5-4
d_call: TRBD1

cdr3_aa: CASSIAATGGMGYEQYF
cdr3_nt: TGTGCCAGTAGTATAGCGGCGACAGGGGGTATGGGCTACGAGCAGTACTTC
j_call: TRBJ2-7
clone_size: -
v_call: TRBV19
d_call: TRBD1

cdr3_aa: CAWSGQGNQPQHF
cdr3_nt: TGTGCCTGGAGTGGACAGGGAAATCAGCCCCAGCATTTT
j_call: TRBJ1-5
clone_size: -
v_call: TRBV30
d_call: TRBD1

cdr3_aa: CASSPAGTGDGGYTF
cdr3_nt: TGTGCCAGCTCACCGGCCGGGACAGGTGATGGTGGCTACACCTTC
j_call: TRBJ1-2
clone_size: -
v_call: TRBV18
d_call: TRBD1

cdr3_aa: CATKQGTGNSEQYF
cdr3_nt: TGTGCCACCAAACAGGGGACAGGGAACTCCGAGCAGTACTTC
j_call: TRBJ2-7
clone_size: -
v_call: TRBV10-3
d_call: TRBD1

cdr3_aa: CSSSLLSGPDYGYTF
cdr3_nt: TGTTCCAGCAGCTTACTCTCAGGGCCGGACTATGGCTACACCTTC
j_call: TRBJ1-2
clone_size: -
v_call: TRBV7-9
d_call: -

cdr3_aa: CASRNAGGLTDTQYF
cdr3_nt: TGTGCCAGCCGCAATGCGGGGGGCCTCACAGATACGCAGTATTTT
j_call: TRBJ2-3
clone_size: -
v_call: TRBV5-4
d_call: TRBD2

cdr3_aa: CASSRTGGFTEAFF
cdr3_nt: TGTGCCAGCAGCAGAACAGGGGGGTTCACTGAAGCTTTCTTT
j_call: TRBJ1-1
clone_size: once
v_call: TRBV28
d_call: TRBD1

cdr3_aa: CASSAPRTYEQYF
cdr3_nt: TGTGCCAGCAGCGCTCCTAGAACCTACGAGCAGTACTTC
j_call: TRBJ2-7
clone_size: -
v_call: TRBV6-5
d_call: -

cdr3_aa: CASSPGRSRGNEQFF
cdr3_nt: TGTGCCAGCAGTCCAGGTCGTTCCCGGGGGAATGAGCAGTTCTTC
j_call: TRBJ2-1
clone_size: -
v_call: TRBV7-2
d_call: -

cdr3_aa: CASSLSHPGADGYTF
cdr3_nt: TGCGCCAGCAGCTTGTCTCACCCTGGGGCAGATGGCTACACCTTC
j_call: TRBJ1-2
clone_size: -
v_call: TRBV5-1
d_call: -

cdr3_aa: CASTIQGVRQPQHF
cdr3_nt: TGTGCCAGCACCATACAAGGGGTAAGACAGCCCCAGCATTTT
j_call: TRBJ1-5
clone_size: few
v_call: TRBV6-6
d_call: -

cdr3_aa: CAWSVRDLHF
cdr3_nt: TGTGCCTGGAGTGTACGAGACCTCCACTTT
j_call: TRBJ1-6
clone_size: few
v_call: TRBV30
d_call: -

cdr3_aa: CASSSDRNSPLHF
cdr3_nt: TGTGCCAGTAGTTCGGACAGAAATTCACCCCTCCACTTT
j_call: TRBJ1-6
clone_size: -
v_call: TRBV19
d_call: -

cdr3_aa: CASSLRLAGGTGVGELFF
cdr3_nt: TGTGCCAGCAGCCTTAGACTAGCGGGGGGCACGGGAGTCGGGGAGCTGTTTTTT
j_call: TRBJ2-2
clone_size: -
v_call: TRBV7-2
d_call: TRBD2

cdr3_aa: CASSQAASQVSSYNEQFF
cdr3_nt: TGCGCCAGCAGCCAAGCCGCATCACAGGTGAGCTCCTACAATGAGCAGTTCTTC
j_call: TRBJ2-1
clone_size: -
v_call: TRBV4-1
d_call: -

cdr3_aa: CAWIVAGGITDTEAFF
cdr3_nt: TGTGCCTGGATAGTAGCAGGGGGCATTACGGACACTGAAGCTTTCTTT
j_call: TRBJ1-1
clone_size: -
v_call: TRBV30
d_call: TRBD1

cdr3_aa: CASSRDSKETQYF
cdr3_nt: TGTGCCAGCAGTCGAGACAGTAAAGAGACCCAGTACTTC
j_call: TRBJ2-5
clone_size: -
v_call: TRBV6-6
d_call: -

cdr3_aa: CASSYDGYEQYF
cdr3_nt: TGTGCCAGCAGTTACGACGGGTATGAGCAGTACTTC
j_call: TRBJ2-7
clone_size: few
v_call: TRBV6-6
d_call: -

cdr3_aa: CASSSGLSYEQYF
cdr3_nt: TGTGCCAGTAGTTCAGGGCTCTCCTACGAGCAGTACTTC
j_call: TRBJ2-7
clone_size: once
v_call: TRBV19
d_call: -

cdr3_aa: CASSPVGTPPGQETQYF
cdr3_nt: TGTGCCAGCAGTCCCGTCGGGACACCCCCGGGCCAAGAGACCCAGTACTTC
j_call: TRBJ2-5
clone_size: few
v_call: TRBV27
d_call: -

cdr3_aa: CASSLSSGGNTEAFF
cdr3_nt: TGCGCCAGCAGCTTGTCGTCAGGGGGTAACACTGAAGCTTTCTTT
j_call: TRBJ1-1
clone_size: -
v_call: TRBV5-1
d_call: TRBD1

cdr3_aa: CASSFRGTSGASTDTQYF
cdr3_nt: TGTGCCAGCAGCTTTAGGGGGACTAGCGGGGCTAGCACAGATACGCAGTATTTT
j_call: TRBJ2-3
clone_size: -
v_call: TRBV9
d_call: TRBD2

cdr3_aa: CASSLVGGPENSPLHF
cdr3_nt: TGCGCCAGCAGCTTGGTGGGGGGGCCGGAGAATTCACCCCTCCACTTT
j_call: TRBJ1-6
clone_size: -
v_call: TRBV5-1
d_call: -

cdr3_aa: CASSLAGPNTNTGELFF
cdr3_nt: TGTGCCAGCAGCTTAGCTGGGCCAAATACGAACACCGGGGAGCTGTTTTTT
j_call: TRBJ2-2
clone_size: -
v_call: TRBV7-9
d_call: -